Listed here is a single T cell receptor beta chain. As yet, its antigen is unknown. TCRdb reprocessed the 5' RACE reads via MiXCR and lists one record per CDR3 protein. Seen here are more than 300,000 distinct CDR3 sequences, 11% observed once, and the top ten hold roughly 9.5%. The CDR3 has 16 residues. The record originates from a study of CD8 T cells in ankylosing spondylitis. Findings and limits, study-wide: Disease-linked clones were reportedly significantly enriched in matched ankylosing spondylitis synovial fluid. The disease-linked clones had a CD8+ phenotype and low blood frequencies. Ankylosing spondylitis blood appeared to carry a characteristic TCR beta motif of roughly eight highly homologous variants. Both synovial fluid and blood in reactive arthritis had previously been reported to carry some motif variants.

This receptor was taken from a female donor with ankylosing spondylitis or in good health (not recorded which). The chain has TRBV21-1 and TRBJ2-5; the table's D call TRBD1 went unverified against the DNA. TRBV21-1 constitutes a pseudogene. The sequenced sample was blood, either unsorted or a sorted T cell fraction (not recorded which). The DNA for the CDR3 is TGTGCCAGCAGCCTAACAGGGTCCCCCTCCCAAGAGACCCAGTACTTC. It translates to CASSLTGSPSQETQYF.